This paragraph covers one T cell receptor (beta chain) sequence. Its antigen is not identified. Germline CDR1 is DFQATT and CDR2 is SNEGSKA (reference sequence). Between the trimmed V and J ends, which lost 6 bases and 4 bases, there was a span of 11 bases. CDR3 length: 12 amino acids. This sample is part of a study of T cells in Graves' hyperthyroidism and ophthalmopathy. The study, taken as a whole, reports: In the blood, most expanded thyroid clonotypes above 0.001 appeared as well.

RNA transcripts gave rise to amplified TCR beta CDR3 regions. Using the HTBI primer set, a first-round RT-PCR was run on the TCR CDR3. MiXCR, run by TCRdb on the multiplex PCR reads, gives a single entry per CDR3 protein. The table lists around 620,000 distinct CDR3 sequences, over 12% of them singletons, with around 7% in the top ten. Lactation, pregnancy, other autoimmune disease or uncontrolled infection excluded patients. The genes are TRBV20-1 and TRBJ2-3; D is tentatively TRBD1 or TRBD2 (5 bases each). This receptor was obtained from a woman aged 18-29 years with Graves' ophthalmopathy. Sequences were obtained from blood. This CDR3 reads CSAPGPADTQYF. CDR3 in DNA: TGCAGTGCCCCGGGGCCCGCAGATACGCAGTATTTT.